This passage covers 22 T cell receptor beta chains from one sample sequenced in a study of T-cell reconstitution after alpha-beta-depleted transplantation in children. Unique molecular identifiers tagged the TCRbeta library. A single record per CDR3 protein comes from TCRdb applying MiXCR to the PCR reads. Found here are 610,000 or so distinct CDR3 sequences, around 27% of them singletons; the top ten hold approximately 33%. The specimen comprised PBMCs, sampled before TCRalphabeta/CD19-depleted stem cell transplant. The receptor set was obtained from a boy in the first two years of life with Wiskott-Aldrich syndrome, due to receive a stem cell transplant.

The rearrangement links TRBV5-1 to TRBJ2-1; D is possibly TRBD1 or TRBD2 (6 bases each). V was pared by 5 bases and J by 15 bases, with 27 bases between. The germline V gene encodes CDR1 SGHRS and CDR2 YFSETQ. CDR3 length: 15 amino acids. The CDR3 spells CASRRGSATDGGRFF. CDR3 DNA sequence: TGCGCCAGCAGGCGGGGTAGCGCCACGGATGGGGGGCGGTTCTTC.

This clonotype was counted a few times. The chain joins TRBV20-1 to TRBJ2-5, with D perhaps matching TRBD1 (5 bases). The V end lost 6 bases, the J end lost 4 bases, and 9 bases lay between the germline ends. The CDR3 extends over 11 amino acids. Germline assignment: CDR1 DFQATT and CDR2 SNEGSKA (reference sequence). For the CDR3, the DNA is TGCAGTGCCCAAGGGGTAGAGACCCAGTACTTC. It encodes CSAQGVETQYF.

In nucleotides, the CDR3 is TGCGCCAGCAGCTCCCGACAAACTTTCACAGATACGCAGTATTTT. This encodes CASSSRQTFTDTQYF. The rearrangement uses TRBV5-1 and TRBJ2-3; D is undetermined. CDR1 is SGHRS and CDR2 is YFSETQ in the germline V gene. The CDR3 loop spans 15 amino acids. V dropped 3 bases and J dropped 2 bases, with 13 bases sitting between them.

This clonotype occurred once. The V call is TRBV4-1, the J call TRBJ2-7; D is perhaps TRBD1 (6 bases). The germline V and J ends were trimmed by 3 bases and 0 bases, with 18 bases remaining between them. The CDR3 length is 17 residues. CDR1 MGHRA and CDR2 YSYEKL come from the germline V gene. The CDR3: CASSQGTTGKTSYEQYF. CDR3 nucleotide sequence: TGCGCCAGCAGCCAGGGCACTACAGGGAAAACCTCCTACGAGCAGTACTTC.

This chain links TRBV19 with TRBJ2-1; 15 bases line up with TRBD2. Trimming cost V 5 bases and J 3 bases; bases outside gene matches: 8. Germline loops: CDR1 LNHDA, CDR2 SQIVND (reference sequence). This CDR3 has 18 residues. The CDR3 region has the DNA TGTGCCAGTAGTGTTACCGGGACTAGCGGGAGGTTCTACAATGAGCAGTTCTTC. It codes for CASSVTGTSGRFYNEQFF.

V and J are TRBV15 and TRBJ2-6; D remains unclear. CDR1 LNHNV and CDR2 YYDKDF come from the germline V gene (reference sequence). V lost 5 bases and J lost 4, with 24 bases in between. The CDR3 totals 19 residues. The CDR3 DNA is TGTGCCACCAGCTTAAAACCCACGCCCCGGTTGAGAGGGGCCAACGTCCTGACTTTC. This translates into CATSLKPTPRLRGANVLTF.

This chain links TRBV15 with TRBJ2-1; no definite D call. Germline CDR1 and CDR2: LNHNV and YYDKDF (reference sequence). V lost 0 bases and J 5 bases, leaving 5 bases between the germline ends. This CDR3 has 13 residues. The CDR3 DNA reads as TGTGCCACCAGCAGAGATTCAGACAATGAGCAGTTCTTC. Translating gives CATSRDSDNEQFF.

This sequence joins TRBV20-1 and TRBJ2-1; tentatively, D is TRBD1 or TRBD2 (5 bases each). CDR1 DFQATT and CDR2 SNEGSKA come from the germline V gene (reference sequence). The length of the CDR3 is 14 residues. The DNA for the CDR3 is TGCAGGACCAGGGAGCGCGGCTCCTACAATGAGCAGTTCTTC. It encodes CRTRERGSYNEQFF.

A few counts support this clonotype. The V call is TRBV29-1, the J call TRBJ2-1; D gene ambiguous. V was cut by 3 bases and J by 6 bases, with 9 bases left in between. Germline loops: CDR1 SQVTM, CDR2 ANQGSEA. CDR3 length equals 12 residues. The CDR3 loop is CSVDRAPNEQFF. The CDR3 bases are TGCAGCGTTGACCGCGCGCCCAATGAGCAGTTCTTC.

The chain combines TRBV4-2 with TRBJ2-7, with D unresolved. Germline assignment: CDR1 LGHNA and CDR2 YNFKEQ. The CDR3 sequence is 15 residues long. Trimming removed 0 bases at V and 7 bases at J, with 16 bases between. CDR3 protein: CASSQDISRSYEQYF. The CDR3 DNA sequence: TGTGCCAGCAGCCAAGATATTAGCAGGTCGTATGAGCAGTACTTC.

This sequence joins TRBV12-3 or TRBV12-4 and TRBJ2-6; 10 positions agree with TRBD2. The CDR3 spans 16 residues. With V trimmed by 6 bases and J by 2 bases, 4 bases remained unmatched. DNA for the CDR3: TGTGCCAGCAGGGAGCTAGCGGGAGCTGGGGCCAACGTCCTGACTTTC. It specifies CASRELAGAGANVLTF.

The rearrangement uses TRBV19 and TRBJ2-5; D gene ambiguous. This CDR3 has 11 amino acids. The germline gives CDR1 LNHDA, CDR2 SQIVND (reference sequence). Trimming took 3 bases from V and 3 from J, leaving 2 bases between them. Here the CDR3 reads CASSMKETQYF. In DNA form, the CDR3 reads TGTGCCAGTAGTATGAAAGAGACCCAGTACTTC.

The chain carries TRBV20-1 and TRBJ2-3; 8 bases map to TRBD2. The CDR3 has 14 residues. V dropped 4 bases and J dropped 3; count of bases not matched to a gene: 6. CDR1 and CDR2 (germline): DFQATT, SNEGSKA (reference sequence). This CDR3 reads CSANLAGVTDTQYF. CDR3 coding DNA: TGCAGTGCTAACCTAGCGGGCGTTACAGATACGCAGTATTTT.

The chain couples TRBV5-1 to TRBJ2-1; TRBD2 aligns across 9 bases. V gave up 0 bases and J gave up 10 bases; unmatched junction bases: 8. CDR1 and CDR2 (germline): SGHRS, YFSETQ. This CDR3 region has 15 residues. CDR3: CASSLVPSGTGEQFF. The CDR3 nucleotides are TGCGCCAGCAGCTTGGTTCCTAGCGGGACCGGGGAGCAGTTCTTC. The variable domain in full, with the rest retrieved from reference TRBV5-1 and TRBJ2-1, is KAGVTQTPRYLIKTRGQQVTLSCSPISGHRSVSWYQQTPGQGLQFLFEYFSETQRNKGNFPGRFSGRQFSNSRSEMNVSTLELGDSALYLCASSLVPSGTGEQFFGPGTRLTVL.

The chain combines TRBV7-2 with TRBJ1-5; D not resolved. The CDR3 extends over 15 amino acids. Germline V lookup: CDR1 SGHTA, CDR2 FQGNSA. Trimming took 5 bases from V and 0 from J, leaving 11 bases between them. The DNA of the CDR3 is TGTGCCAGCAGCGCCCAGGTGTATAGCAATCAGCCCCAGCATTTT. This translates into CASSAQVYSNQPQHF.

This clonotype was picked up a small number of times. The chain links TRBV20-1 to TRBJ2-1, with 12 bases lining up with TRBD2. J lost 7 bases, V lost 4 bases, and 17 bases had no gene match. The CDR3 has 18 residues. CDR1 and CDR2 from the germline V gene are DFQATT and SNEGSKA (reference sequence). CDR3 protein: CSAIIWGPSGRAGNEQFF. CDR3 nucleotides: TGCAGTGCTATAATATGGGGCCCTAGCGGGAGGGCGGGTAATGAGCAGTTCTTC.

The chain has TRBV5-1 and TRBJ1-4, with D possibly matching TRBD1 (5 bases). In germline, CDR1 is SGHRS, CDR2 YFSETQ. The CDR3 length is 14 residues. Trimming shortened V by 4 bases and J by 5 bases, and 12 bases separated the two germline ends. CDR3 coding DNA: TGCGCCAGCAGCCCACAGGTTCCGAATGAAAAACTGTTTTTT. Its protein product is CASSPQVPNEKLFF. Based on the CDR3 plus reference TRBV5-1 and TRBJ1-4, the full variable domain is KAGVTQTPRYLIKTRGQQVTLSCSPISGHRSVSWYQQTPGQGLQFLFEYFSETQRNKGNFPGRFSGRQFSNSRSEMNVSTLELGDSALYLCASSPQVPNEKLFFGSGTQLSVL.

The gene calls are TRBV27 and TRBJ2-7; D not certain. The V and J ends lost 7 bases and 7 bases respectively, with 23 bases between them. Germline CDR1 MNHEY, CDR2 SMNVEV (reference sequence). The length of the CDR3 is 15 residues. The CDR3 region has the DNA TGTGCCAGCAATGTGGCCAGGAGACGTGAAGGAGAGCAGTACTTC. Its protein is CASNVARRREGEQYF.

J is TRBJ2-7 and V is TRBV28; no definite D call. The CDR3 is 12 residues long. V lost 2 bases and J 5 bases, leaving 7 bases between the germline ends. Germline assignment: CDR1 MDHEN and CDR2 SYDVKM. The CDR3 loop reads CASSLRWDEQYF. CDR3 bases: TGTGCCAGCAGTTTAAGATGGGACGAGCAGTACTTC.

The sample holds a few counts of this clonotype. The genes are TRBV27 and TRBJ2-2; D may be TRBD1 or TRBD2 (5 bases each). This CDR3 comprises 16 residues. Germline-derived CDR1 and CDR2 are MNHEY and SMNVEV (reference sequence). V lost 2 bases, J lost 4 bases, and 14 bases lay in between. The CDR3 DNA reads TGTGCCAGCAGTTTAGTTATGGGACGTGGCACCGGGGAGCTGTTTTTT. Translation gives CASSLVMGRGTGELFF.

As concerns this clonotype: Its ends do not fully match the called genes, so a read error is possible. This chain links TRBV7-2 with TRBJ2-7; 9 bases agree with TRBD2. Germline CDR1 reads SGHTA; CDR2 reads FQGNSA. The CDR3 length is 14 residues. The CDR3 loop reads CASSLGLANYDQYF. Written as DNA, the CDR3 is TGTGCCAGCAGCTTGGGACTAGCAAACTACGACCAGTACTTC.

The V and J genes are TRBV11-2 and TRBJ1-2, with no clear D. V lost 9 bases and J 0 bases, leaving 8 bases between the germline ends. Germline CDR1 reads SGHAT; CDR2 reads FQNNGV. The CDR3 length is 12 residues. The CDR3 DNA reads as TGTGCCAGTCGTAAGACTAACTATGGCTACACCTTC. This translates into CASRKTNYGYTF.